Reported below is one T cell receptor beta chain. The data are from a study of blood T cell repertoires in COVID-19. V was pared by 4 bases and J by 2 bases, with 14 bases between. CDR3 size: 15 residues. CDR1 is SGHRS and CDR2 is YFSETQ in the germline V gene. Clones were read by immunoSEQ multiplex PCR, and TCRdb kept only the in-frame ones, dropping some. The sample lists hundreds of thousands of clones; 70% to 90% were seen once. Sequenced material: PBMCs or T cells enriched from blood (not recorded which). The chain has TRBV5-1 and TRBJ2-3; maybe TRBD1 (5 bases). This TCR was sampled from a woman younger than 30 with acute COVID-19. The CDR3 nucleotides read TGCGCCAGCAGCAGTGTCGACAGTTTCACAGATACGCAGTATTTT. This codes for CASSSVDSFTDTQYF.